This entry lists 4 T cell receptor beta chains sequenced from one sample in a study of blood T cell repertoires in COVID-19. The protocol was immunoSEQ multiplex PCR, while the TCRdb copy is restricted to in-frame clones and leaves out a portion. The table includes roughly 350,000 clones, approximately 87% detected once. Sequenced sample: peripheral blood. These receptor sequences come from a woman aged 50 to 60 with COVID-19, enrolled during active disease.

V and J are TRBV27 and TRBJ1-1; weak D call: TRBD1 (6 bases). The germline V gene has CDR1 MNHEY and CDR2 SMNVEV (reference sequence). Between the trimmed V and J ends, which lost 3 bases and 4 bases, there was a span of 15 bases. The CDR3 runs 15 residues. CDR3 coding DNA: TGTGCCAGCAGTTTTCTCCAGGGGATGTTCACTGAAGCTTTCTTT. This translates into CASSFLQGMFTEAFF.

This chain links TRBV2 with TRBJ1-1; perhaps TRBD1 as D (5 bases). The CDR3 contains 16 residues. Trimming pared 0 bases from V and 5 bases from J, leaving 16 bases between. CDR1 is SNHLY and CDR2 is FYNNEI in the germline V gene. CDR3 sequence: CASSEAMGGGWTEAFF. DNA of the CDR3: TGTGCCAGCAGTGAAGCTATGGGGGGTGGTTGGACTGAAGCTTTCTTT.

The gene calls are TRBV29-1 and TRBJ2-6; 8 nucleotides match TRBD1. The CDR3 has 16 residues. V gave up 4 bases and J gave up 1 base; unmatched junction bases: 6. Germline-derived CDR1 and CDR2 are SQVTM and ANQGSEA. CDR3 nucleotides: TGCAGCGTTGCGACAGGGGCTACGTCTGGGGCCAACGTCCTGACTTTC. Translated, it gives CSVATGATSGANVLTF.

V is TRBV2 and J is TRBJ2-7; 8 bases map to TRBD2. Germline-derived CDR1 and CDR2 are SNHLY and FYNNEI. CDR3 length: 14 amino acids. J lost 2 bases, V lost 7 bases, and 7 bases had no gene match. CDR3 loop: CASTPTSGTYEQYF. The CDR3 DNA follows: TGTGCCAGCACCCCTACTAGCGGAACCTACGAGCAGTACTTC. Based on the CDR3 plus reference TRBV2 and TRBJ2-7, the full variable domain is EPEVTQTPSHQVTQMGQEVILRCVPISNHLYFYWYRQILGQKVEFLVSFYNNEISEKSEIFDDQFSVERPDGSNFTLKIRSTKLEDSAMYFCASTPTSGTYEQYFGPGTRLTVT.